These 22 T cell receptor beta chains came from one sample sequenced in a study of T cell responses to AZD1222 COVID-19 vaccine. The method was immunoSEQ multiplex PCR; TCRdb's version includes in-frame clones alone and lacks a portion of them. The profile shows around 140,000 clones, 89% of them singletons. The sample was peripheral blood, taken on day 0 of AZD1222 vaccination. The source is an adult in good health.

Points on this clone: One junction end disagrees with the germline gene, perhaps due to a read error. The chain has TRBV13 and TRBJ1-3; D is possibly TRBD1 (5 bases). Germline-derived CDR1 and CDR2 are PRHDT and FYEKMQ (reference sequence). This CDR3 spans 16 amino acids. This CDR3 reads CASSVGRVFSGNTIYF. CDR3 DNA: TGTGCCAGCAGCGTAGGCAGGGTCTTCTCTGGAAACACCATATATTTT.

V and J are TRBV2 and TRBJ1-2; TRBD1 matches at 11 bases. This CDR3 is built from 13 residues. The trim removed 6 bases at V and 8 bases at J, leaving 5 bases unmatched. Germline CDR1 and CDR2: SNHLY and FYNNEI. CDR3: CASSRDRGKGYTF. CDR3 coding DNA: TGTGCCAGCAGCCGGGACAGGGGGAAAGGCTACACCTTC. Drawing the rest from reference TRBV2 and TRBJ1-2, the complete variable domain is EPEVTQTPSHQVTQMGQEVILRCVPISNHLYFYWYRQILGQKVEFLVSFYNNEISEKSEIFDDQFSVERPDGSNFTLKIRSTKLEDSAMYFCASSRDRGKGYTFGSGTRLTVV.

The chain combines TRBV10-2 with TRBJ2-7; D remains unclear. Germline V CDR1 and CDR2: WSHSY, SAAADI. This CDR3 comprises 13 residues. Trimming removed 4 bases at V and 2 bases at J, with 9 bases between. In DNA, the CDR3 is TGCGCCAGCAGTGTGGCCGGAGCCTACGAGCAGTACTTC. Translation: CASSVAGAYEQYF.

The chain has TRBV5-6 and TRBJ1-3; D possibly corresponds to TRBD1 (6 bases). V gave up 0 bases and J gave up 2 bases, with 9 bases separating them. Germline-derived CDR1 and CDR2 are SGHDT and YYEEEE. The CDR3 consists of 15 residues. CDR3 sequence reads: CASSLGTAAGNTIYF. CDR3 sequence (DNA): TGTGCCAGCAGCTTGGGGACAGCCGCTGGAAACACCATATATTTT.

The chain carries TRBV24-1 and TRBJ2-3; D uncertain. There are 13 residues in the CDR3. Trimming took 5 bases from V and 4 from J, leaving 9 bases between them. The germline V gene has CDR1 KGHDR and CDR2 SFDVKD. The CDR3 DNA follows: TGTGCCACCAGTGCCCCCCCTTCAGATACGCAGTATTTT. It specifies CATSAPPSDTQYF.

The CDR3 DNA sequence: TGTGCCAGCAGCCAAGGCCAGGGCAATCAGCCCCAGCATTTT. Encoded protein: CASSQGQGNQPQHF. This sequence joins TRBV4-2 and TRBJ1-5, with D uncertain. Per germline, CDR1 LGHNA and CDR2 YNFKEQ. This CDR3 contains 14 residues. Trimming shortened V by 1 base and J by 2 bases, and 6 bases separated the two germline ends.

The J gene is TRBJ2-5, the V gene TRBV12-3 or TRBV12-4; the D call may be TRBD1 or TRBD2 (5 bases each). Trimming took 8 bases from V and 4 from J, leaving 14 bases between them. The CDR3 is 13 residues long. CDR3 amino acids: CASGQGALETQYF. CDR3 nucleotide sequence: TGTGCCAGCGGGCAGGGAGCGCTAGAGACCCAGTACTTC.

The chain employs TRBV28 and TRBJ1-4, with 9 positions matching TRBD1. Germline V gene lookup returns CDR1 MDHEN and CDR2 SYDVKM. The CDR3 totals 18 residues. V lost 5 bases and J lost 8; bases outside the gene matches: 18. CDR3 sequence (DNA): TGTGCCAGCAGTGACGACAGGGGGAGGCCAAGTTCAGGGGAAAAACTGTTTTTT. Translating gives CASSDDRGRPSSGEKLFF.

The rearrangement uses TRBV4-1 and TRBJ2-7; D remains unclear. The CDR3 is 13 amino acids. Between the trimmed V and J ends, which lost 4 bases and 0 bases, there was a span of 7 bases. CDR1 is MGHRA and CDR2 is YSYEKL in the germline V gene. The CDR3 loop reads CASSLRLSYEQYF. The DNA of the CDR3 is TGCGCCAGCAGCCTACGCCTCTCCTACGAGCAGTACTTC.

This clone was seen a few times. The genes are TRBV5-1 and TRBJ1-2, with D uncertain. Germline CDR1 and CDR2: SGHRS and YFSETQ. The CDR3 contains 15 residues. V lost 2 bases, J lost 0 bases, and 11 bases lay in between. This CDR3 is CASSFNSLTNYGYTF. CDR3 DNA sequence: TGCGCCAGCAGCTTTAACAGCCTCACTAACTATGGCTACACCTTC.

V and J are TRBV4-1 and TRBJ2-4; possibly TRBD1 for D (7 bases). V was pared by 3 bases and J by 15 bases, with 21 bases between. From germline, CDR1 is MGHRA and CDR2 YSYEKL. The CDR3 sequence is 14 residues long. The CDR3 coding sequence is TGCGCCAGCAGCCACGAAGGGACTCCGGGACAGCTGTACTTC. It translates to CASSHEGTPGQLYF.

The chain recombines TRBV6-1 with TRBJ1-2; 10 bases line up with TRBD1. J was trimmed by 5 bases and V by 3 bases; bases with no gene match: 6. CDR1 is MNHNS and CDR2 is SASEGT in the germline V gene. The CDR3 totals 15 residues. CDR3 sequence (DNA): TGTGCCAGCAGTGACCCCGGACAGGGGGTTTATGGCTACACCTTC. Protein product: CASSDPGQGVYGYTF.

The gene calls are TRBV28 and TRBJ2-5, with 13 bases fitting TRBD2. Germline lookup yields CDR1 MDHEN and CDR2 SYDVKM. The CDR3 extends over 17 amino acids. Losses at the gene ends were 5 bases for V and 4 bases for J; bases not matched to a gene: 10. The CDR3 loop reads CASSKGLAGFRRETQYF. The CDR3 coding sequence is TGTGCCAGCAGTAAGGGACTAGCGGGATTCCGGAGAGAGACCCAGTACTTC. Complete variable domain (other parts from reference TRBV28 and TRBJ2-5): DVKVTQSSRYLVKRTGEKVFLECVQDMDHENMFWYRQDPGLGLRLIYFSYDVKMKEKGDIPEGYSVSREKKERFSLILESASTNQTSMYLCASSKGLAGFRRETQYFGPGTRLLVL.

V is TRBV19 and J is TRBJ2-7; 8 bases map to TRBD2. The germline V gene has CDR1 LNHDA and CDR2 SQIVND (reference sequence). The CDR3 consists of 15 residues. The ends lost 4 bases at V and 3 bases at J; junction bases unmatched: 8. The CDR3 loop reads CASSTAGGGNYEQYF. For the CDR3, the DNA is TGTGCCAGTAGTACGGCCGGGGGGGGTAACTACGAGCAGTACTTC.

This chain connects TRBV7-2 to TRBJ2-7, with 9 bases identical to TRBD1. The germline V gene encodes CDR1 SGHTA and CDR2 FQGNSA. The V gene end was trimmed by 5 bases and the J gene end by 7 bases; junction bases not matched to a gene: 18. This CDR3 contains 17 residues. CDR3 amino acids: CASSPTTGGGMRYEQYF. As DNA, the CDR3 is TGTGCCAGCAGCCCCACAACAGGGGGCGGCATGAGATATGAGCAGTACTTC.

The chain combines TRBV11-2 with TRBJ2-7, with D perhaps TRBD2 (6 bases). In germline, CDR1 is SGHAT, CDR2 FQNNGV. V lost 4 bases, J lost 7 bases, and 14 bases lay in between. The CDR3 contains 13 residues. The CDR3 nucleotides are TGTGCCAGCAGCTCGGGACTTACCGGGGAGCAGTACTTC. Its protein product is CASSSGLTGEQYF.

The gene calls are TRBV7-2 and TRBJ2-7; D perhaps matches TRBD2 (7 bases). The CDR3 loop spans 14 amino acids. The V gene lost 3 bases and the J gene lost 3 bases, with 12 bases spanning the gap. Germline lookup yields CDR1 SGHTA and CDR2 FQGNSA. The CDR3 is CASSFGGGGYEQYF. CDR3 sequence (DNA): TGTGCCAGCAGCTTTGGGGGAGGGGGCTACGAGCAGTACTTC. The complete variable domain, with remaining parts taken from reference TRBV7-2 and TRBJ2-7, reads GAGVSQSPSNKVTEKGKDVELRCDPISGHTALYWYRQSLGQGLEFLIYFQGNSAPDKSGLPSDRFSAERTGGSVSTLTIQRTQQEDSAVYLCASSFGGGGYEQYFGPGTRLTVT.

This chain links TRBV2 with TRBJ1-5; D is possibly TRBD1 (5 bases). Germline V gene sequence: CDR1 SNHLY, CDR2 FYNNEI. The CDR3 is made up of 15 amino acids. Trimming left V 8 bases short and J 7 bases short, with 21 bases between. As DNA, the CDR3 is TGTGCCAGCTCAAGGACCGGGGCACCGCTACAGCCCCAGCATTTT. Translated: CASSRTGAPLQPQHF.

The V call is TRBV6-2 or TRBV6-3, the J call TRBJ1-2, with 9 bases identical to TRBD1. V was clipped by 5 bases and J by 4 bases; unmatched bases: 8. CDR1 is MNHEY and CDR2 is SVGEGT in the germline V gene. The length of the CDR3 is 15 residues. CDR3 in amino acids: CASSLRDRAGYGYTF. In DNA, the CDR3 is TGTGCCAGCAGTCTCCGGGACAGGGCGGGCTATGGCTACACCTTC.

The V call is TRBV7-2, the J call TRBJ2-3; the D is unclear. Germline values: CDR1 SGHTA, CDR2 FQGNSA. The CDR3 has 15 residues. V gave up 7 bases and J gave up 0 bases, with 14 bases separating them. The CDR3 sequence is CASTPVGFSTDTQYF. The DNA of the CDR3 is TGTGCCAGCACCCCGGTAGGCTTTAGCACAGATACGCAGTATTTT.

This rearrangement joins TRBV3-1 (or the pseudogene TRBV3-2) to TRBJ2-1, with TRBD2 matching 9 bases. The CDR3 length is 15 residues. The trim removed 3 bases at V and 0 bases at J, leaving 0 bases unmatched. Germline CDR1 and CDR2: LGHDT and YNNKEL (reference sequence). Here the CDR3 DNA reads TGTGCCAGCAGCCAGACTAGCGGCTCCTACAATGAGCAGTTCTTC. Protein sequence: CASSQTSGSYNEQFF.

Only a few counts were recorded for this clone. The chain carries TRBV6-5 and TRBJ2-7; the D is unclear. The germline CDR1 and CDR2 sequences are MNHEY and SVGAGI. The CDR3 loop spans 14 amino acids. Trimming pared 6 bases from V and 2 bases from J, leaving 14 bases between. The CDR3 here is CASSNGPRTYEQYF. The CDR3 DNA reads as TGTGCCAGCAGCAACGGGCCACGAACCTACGAGCAGTACTTC.